The TCR beta chain under discussion was sequenced for a study of blood T cell repertoires in COVID-19. Germline V gene lookup returns CDR1 SGHRS and CDR2 YFSETQ. V lost 1 base to trimming and J lost 4 bases; unmatched junction nucleotides: 4. The CDR3 has 14 amino acids. Assay: immunoSEQ multiplex PCR; the TCRdb copy retains only in-frame clones and omits some. The repertoire holds over 60,000 clones, with approximately 82% as singletons. V gene TRBV5-1 combines with J gene TRBJ1-2; TRBD1 aligns across 7 bases. The source is an elderly man with active COVID-19. Sequenced material: peripheral blood. The CDR3 sequence: CASSLTGDSYGYTF. The DNA for the CDR3 is TGCGCCAGCAGCTTGACCGGGGACAGCTATGGCTACACCTTC.